Included here is one T cell receptor (beta chain) sequence, with context. The data were taken from a study of blood T cell repertoires in COVID-19. Study context: Sources were T cells, B-cell-depleted T cells, or PBMCs; the material itself was cDNA or gDNA.

Clinical history reported by participants formed the basis on which cohorts were assigned. CDR3 length: 14 amino acids. CDR1 is LNHNV, CDR2 YYDKDF, per germline (reference sequence). V was cut by 1 base and J by 6 bases, with 10 bases left in between. Per the authors' pipeline: The assay estimated nucleated cells by amplifying reference gene primers. This table comes from immunoSEQ multiplex PCR, and its TCRdb copy is limited to in-frame clones, with some not included. That table is the source of V, J and clone size, and D and trimming were worked out from the DNA. The top ten clones hold around 6% of a sample with approximately 300,000 clones, 70% to 90% of them seen once.

Input material: PBMCs or T cells enriched from blood (not recorded which). The rearrangement uses TRBV15 and TRBJ1-5; tentative D call: TRBD1 (5 bases). This sequence was found in a woman in her 30s who had recovered from COVID-19. The CDR3 region is CATSRVRGGQPQHF. CDR3 in DNA: TGTGCCACCAGCAGAGTAAGGGGAGGTCAGCCCCAGCATTTT.